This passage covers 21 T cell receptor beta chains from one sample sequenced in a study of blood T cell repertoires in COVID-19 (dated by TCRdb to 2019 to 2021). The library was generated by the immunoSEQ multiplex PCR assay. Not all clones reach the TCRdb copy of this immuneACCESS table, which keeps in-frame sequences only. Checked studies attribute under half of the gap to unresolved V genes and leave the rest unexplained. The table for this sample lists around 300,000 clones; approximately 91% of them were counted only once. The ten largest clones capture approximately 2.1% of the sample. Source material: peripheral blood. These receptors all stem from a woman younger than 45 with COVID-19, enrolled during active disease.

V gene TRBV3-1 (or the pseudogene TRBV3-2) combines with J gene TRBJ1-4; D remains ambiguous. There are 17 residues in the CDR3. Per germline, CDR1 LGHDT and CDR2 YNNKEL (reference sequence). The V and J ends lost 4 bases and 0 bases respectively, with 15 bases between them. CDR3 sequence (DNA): TGTGCCAGCAGCCTCGGCAGGCAGCCCTCAACTAATGAAAAACTGTTTTTT. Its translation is CASSLGRQPSTNEKLFF.

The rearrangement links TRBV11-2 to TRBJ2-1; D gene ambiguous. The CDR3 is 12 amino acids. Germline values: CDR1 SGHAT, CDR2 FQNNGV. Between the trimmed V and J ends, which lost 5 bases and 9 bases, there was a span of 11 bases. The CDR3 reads CASSPTGFEQFF. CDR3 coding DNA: TGTGCCAGCAGCCCGACTGGATTTGAGCAGTTCTTC.

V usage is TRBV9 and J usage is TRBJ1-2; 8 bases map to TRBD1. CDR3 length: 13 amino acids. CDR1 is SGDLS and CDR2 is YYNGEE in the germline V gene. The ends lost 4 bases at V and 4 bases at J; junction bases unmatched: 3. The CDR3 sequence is CASSQTGVYGYTF. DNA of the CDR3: TGTGCCAGCAGCCAGACAGGGGTCTATGGCTACACCTTC.

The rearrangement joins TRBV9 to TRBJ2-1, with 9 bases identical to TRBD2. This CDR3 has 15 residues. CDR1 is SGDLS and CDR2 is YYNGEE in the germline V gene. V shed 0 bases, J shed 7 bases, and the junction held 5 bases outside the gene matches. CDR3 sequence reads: CASSVGGGRVNEQFF. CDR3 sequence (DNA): TGTGCCAGCAGCGTAGGAGGCGGGAGGGTGAATGAGCAGTTCTTC.

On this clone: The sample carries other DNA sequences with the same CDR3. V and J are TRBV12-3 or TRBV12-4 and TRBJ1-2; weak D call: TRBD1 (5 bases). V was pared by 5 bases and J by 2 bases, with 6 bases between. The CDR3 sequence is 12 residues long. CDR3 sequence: CASSRGNYGYTF. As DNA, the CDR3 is TGTGCCAGCAGTAGGGGCAACTATGGCTACACCTTC.

CDR3 DNA: TGTGCCATCGCCCCGATAGTTGGTGACATTCAGTACTTC. Residues: CAIAPIVGDIQYF. The V call is TRBV10-3, the J call TRBJ2-4; D remains ambiguous. CDR1 ENHRY and CDR2 SYGVKD come from the germline V gene. The V and J ends lost 8 bases and 8 bases respectively, with 16 bases between them. The length of the CDR3 is 13 residues.

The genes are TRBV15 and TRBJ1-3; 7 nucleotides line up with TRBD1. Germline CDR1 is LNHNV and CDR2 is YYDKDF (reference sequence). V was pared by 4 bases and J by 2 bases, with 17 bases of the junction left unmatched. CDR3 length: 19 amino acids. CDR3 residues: CATSILGPGQTTPGNTIYF. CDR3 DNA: TGTGCCACCAGCATACTGGGCCCGGGACAGACAACCCCTGGAAACACCATATATTTT.

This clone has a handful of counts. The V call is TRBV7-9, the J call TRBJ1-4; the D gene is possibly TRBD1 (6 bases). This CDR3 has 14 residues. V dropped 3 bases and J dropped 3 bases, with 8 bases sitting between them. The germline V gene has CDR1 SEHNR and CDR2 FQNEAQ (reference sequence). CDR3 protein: CASSLDSANEKLFF. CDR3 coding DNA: TGTGCCAGCAGCTTGGACAGTGCTAATGAAAAACTGTTTTTT.

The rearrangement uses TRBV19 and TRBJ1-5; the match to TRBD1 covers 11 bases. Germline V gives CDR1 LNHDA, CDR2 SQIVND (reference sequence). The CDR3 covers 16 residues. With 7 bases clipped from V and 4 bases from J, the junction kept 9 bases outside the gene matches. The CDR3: CASTSGTGGRNQPQHF. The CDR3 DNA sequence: TGTGCCAGTACCTCCGGGACAGGGGGAAGGAATCAGCCCCAGCATTTT.

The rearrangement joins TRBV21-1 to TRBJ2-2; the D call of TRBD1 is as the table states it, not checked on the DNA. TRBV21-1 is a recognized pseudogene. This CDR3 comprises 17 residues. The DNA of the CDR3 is TGTGCCAGCAGCAAAGGAATTGGACAGGGGGCGACCGGGGAGCTGTTTTTT. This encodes CASSKGIGQGATGELFF.

CDR3 protein: CASSQNPGTEAFF. In nucleotides, the CDR3 is TGTGCCAGCAGCCAAAATCCGGGCACTGAAGCTTTCTTT. The rearrangement uses TRBV3-1 (or the pseudogene TRBV3-2) and TRBJ1-1; D is unresolved. The CDR3 totals 13 residues. CDR1 is LGHDT, CDR2 YNNKEL, per germline (reference sequence). V dropped 2 bases and J dropped 4 bases, with 8 bases sitting between them.

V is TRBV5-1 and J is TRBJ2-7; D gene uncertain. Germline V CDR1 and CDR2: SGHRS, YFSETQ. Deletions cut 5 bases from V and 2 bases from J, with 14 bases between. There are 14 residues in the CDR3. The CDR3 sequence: CASRPSSSTYEQYF. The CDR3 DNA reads TGCGCCAGCAGACCCTCTAGTAGCACCTACGAGCAGTACTTC.

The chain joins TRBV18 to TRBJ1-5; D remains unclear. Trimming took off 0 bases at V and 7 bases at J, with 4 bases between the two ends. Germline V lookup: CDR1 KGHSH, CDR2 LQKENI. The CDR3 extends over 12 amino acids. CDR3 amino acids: CASSPPQQPQHF. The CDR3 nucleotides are TGTGCCAGCTCACCACCCCAACAGCCCCAGCATTTT.

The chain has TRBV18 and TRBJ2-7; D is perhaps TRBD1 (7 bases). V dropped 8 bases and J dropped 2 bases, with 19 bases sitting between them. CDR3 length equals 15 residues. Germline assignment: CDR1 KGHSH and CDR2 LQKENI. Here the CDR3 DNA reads TGTGCCAGCACTGAGACGCAGGGGGGACCCTACGAGCAGTACTTC. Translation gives CASTETQGGPYEQYF. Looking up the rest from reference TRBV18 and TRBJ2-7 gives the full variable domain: NAGVMQNPRHLVRRRGQEARLRCSPMKGHSHVYWYRQLPEEGLKFMVYLQKENIIDESGMPKERFSAEFPKEGPSILRIQQVVRGDSAAYFCASTETQGGPYEQYFGPGTRLTVT.

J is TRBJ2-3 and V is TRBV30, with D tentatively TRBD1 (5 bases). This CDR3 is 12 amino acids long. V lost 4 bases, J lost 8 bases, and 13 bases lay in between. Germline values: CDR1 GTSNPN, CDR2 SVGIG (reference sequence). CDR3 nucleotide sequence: TGTGCCTGGACCCCGGGCCAGGGTACGCAGTATTTT. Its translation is CAWTPGQGTQYF.

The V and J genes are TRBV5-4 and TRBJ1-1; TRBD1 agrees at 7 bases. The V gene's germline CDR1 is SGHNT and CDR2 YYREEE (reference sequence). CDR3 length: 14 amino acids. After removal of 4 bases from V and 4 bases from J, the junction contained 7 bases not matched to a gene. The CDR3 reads CASSIDRASTEAFF. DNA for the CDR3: TGTGCCAGCAGCATAGACAGGGCTTCCACTGAAGCTTTCTTT. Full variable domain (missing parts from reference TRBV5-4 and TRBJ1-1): ETGVTQSPTHLIKTRGQQVTLRCSSQSGHNTVSWYQQALGQGPQFIFQYYREEENGRGNFPPRFSGLQFPNYSSELNVNALELDDSALYLCASSIDRASTEAFFGQGTRLTVV.

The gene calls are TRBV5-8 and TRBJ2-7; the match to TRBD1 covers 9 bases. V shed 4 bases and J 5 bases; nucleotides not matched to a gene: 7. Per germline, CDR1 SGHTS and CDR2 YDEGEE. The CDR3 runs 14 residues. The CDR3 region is CASSRRTGVDEQYF. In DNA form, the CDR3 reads TGTGCCAGCAGCCGACGGACAGGGGTGGACGAGCAGTACTTC.

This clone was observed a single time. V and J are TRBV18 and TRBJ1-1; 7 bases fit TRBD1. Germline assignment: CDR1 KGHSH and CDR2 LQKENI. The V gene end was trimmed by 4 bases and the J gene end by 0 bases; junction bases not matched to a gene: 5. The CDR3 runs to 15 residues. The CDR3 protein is CASSREGAMNTEAFF. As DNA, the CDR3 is TGTGCCAGCTCACGCGAGGGGGCGATGAACACTGAAGCTTTCTTT.

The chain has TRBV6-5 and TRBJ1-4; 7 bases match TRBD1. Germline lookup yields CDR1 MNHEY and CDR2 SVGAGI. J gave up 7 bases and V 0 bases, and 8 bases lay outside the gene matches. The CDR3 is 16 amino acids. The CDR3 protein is CASSYSAGQSPEKLFF. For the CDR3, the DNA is TGTGCCAGCAGTTACTCTGCGGGACAGAGCCCTGAAAAACTGTTTTTT.

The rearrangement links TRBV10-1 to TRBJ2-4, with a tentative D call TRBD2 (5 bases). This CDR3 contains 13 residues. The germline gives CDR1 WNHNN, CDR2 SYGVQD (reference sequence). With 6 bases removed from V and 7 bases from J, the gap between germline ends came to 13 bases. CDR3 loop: CASSGGGLNIQYF. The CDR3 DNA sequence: TGCGCCAGCAGCGGAGGAGGTTTGAACATTCAGTACTTC.

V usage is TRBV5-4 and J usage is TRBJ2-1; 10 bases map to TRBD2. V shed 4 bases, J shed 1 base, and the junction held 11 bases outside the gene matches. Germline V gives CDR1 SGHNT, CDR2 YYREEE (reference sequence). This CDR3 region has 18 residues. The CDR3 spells CASSQGGLASSSYNEQFF. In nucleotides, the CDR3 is TGTGCCAGCAGCCAAGGGGGACTAGCGTCCTCGTCCTACAATGAGCAGTTCTTC.